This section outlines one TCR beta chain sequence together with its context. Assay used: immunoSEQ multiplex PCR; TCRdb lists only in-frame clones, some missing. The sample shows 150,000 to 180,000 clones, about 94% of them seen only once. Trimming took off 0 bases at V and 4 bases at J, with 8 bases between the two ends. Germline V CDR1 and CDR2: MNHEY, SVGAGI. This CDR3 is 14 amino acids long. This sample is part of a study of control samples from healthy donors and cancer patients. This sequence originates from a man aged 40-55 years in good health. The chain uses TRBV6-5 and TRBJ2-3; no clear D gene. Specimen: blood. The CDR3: CASSYSSWADTQYF. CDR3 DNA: TGTGCCAGCAGTTACTCGAGCTGGGCAGATACGCAGTATTTT.